The 21 T cell receptor beta chains listed next were all sequenced from one sample in a study of blood T cell repertoires in COVID-19 (dated by TCRdb to 2018 to 2020). Libraries were constructed by the immunoSEQ multiplex PCR assay. Drawn from immuneACCESS, this table holds only the in-frame rearrangements with V and J called that TCRdb kept. Clones are partly lost; checked studies trace under half to an unresolved V gene and leave the rest unexplained. The sample profile shows tens of thousands of clones; 92% of them were found once. The ten biggest clones cover more than 10% of the sample. The sequencing input was peripheral blood. The source of these receptors is a human donor in a cohort sampled during active COVID-19.

The rearrangement uses TRBV4-1 and TRBJ2-3, with 9 bases identical to TRBD2. CDR3 length: 15 amino acids. V trimming: 0 bases; J trimming: 3 bases; junction bases outside the gene matches: 1. Germline V CDR1 and CDR2: MGHRA, YSYEKL. The DNA for the CDR3 is TGCGCCAGCAGCCAAGATAGCGGGGGTACAGATACGCAGTATTTT. This gives the protein CASSQDSGGTDTQYF.

The rearrangement joins TRBV5-4 to TRBJ2-3, with TRBD2 matching 13 bases. V dropped 4 bases and J dropped 1; count of bases not matched to a gene: 9. Germline CDR1 reads SGHNT; CDR2 reads YYREEE (reference sequence). The CDR3 consists of 18 residues. CDR3 nucleotide sequence: TGTGCCAGCAGCGCCGGGACTAGCGGGACGCATCGCACAGATACGCAGTATTTT. This translates into CASSAGTSGTHRTDTQYF. Looking up the rest from reference TRBV5-4 and TRBJ2-3 gives the full variable domain: ETGVTQSPTHLIKTRGQQVTLRCSSQSGHNTVSWYQQALGQGPQFIFQYYREEENGRGNFPPRFSGLQFPNYSSELNVNALELDDSALYLCASSAGTSGTHRTDTQYFGPGTRLTVL.

The rearrangement links TRBV27 to TRBJ2-3, with D perhaps matching TRBD2 (6 bases). Germline V gives CDR1 MNHEY, CDR2 SMNVEV (reference sequence). CDR3 size: 18 residues. V lost 6 bases and J 6 bases, leaving 28 bases between the germline ends. In nucleotides, the CDR3 is TGTGCCAGCAGGCCCCTTCATGGGCCCTCGGGAGCCTACGATACGCAGTATTTT. It specifies CASRPLHGPSGAYDTQYF.

V usage is TRBV9 and J usage is TRBJ2-3; D unresolved. Trimming took off 3 bases at V and 6 bases at J, with 8 bases between the two ends. Germline V CDR1 and CDR2: SGDLS, YYNGEE. There are 12 residues in the CDR3. CDR3 DNA sequence: TGTGCCAGCAGCGACAGAAGGGATACGCAGTATTTT. It is translated as CASSDRRDTQYF.

The rearrangement uses TRBV5-6 and TRBJ2-1, with D possibly TRBD2 on 6 matching bases. CDR3 length equals 17 residues. V dropped 4 bases and J dropped 16 bases, with 33 bases sitting between them. CDR1 and CDR2 from the germline V gene are SGHDT and YYEEEE. CDR3 loop: CASSRIRSGAIPVSYFF. The CDR3 DNA reads TGTGCCAGCAGCCGAATACGTAGCGGAGCCATACCCGTTTCGTATTTCTTC.

J is TRBJ1-5 and V is TRBV6-6; D is perhaps TRBD1 (6 bases). The CDR3 sequence is 16 residues long. Trimming removed 6 bases at V and 7 bases at J, with 22 bases between. Germline assignment: CDR1 MNHNY and CDR2 SVGAGI (reference sequence). CDR3 amino acids: CASSWTRGGAKQPQHF. The CDR3 nucleotides are TGTGCCAGCAGCTGGACCCGGGGGGGGGCAAAACAGCCCCAGCATTTT.

This sequence joins TRBV6-5 and TRBJ1-1; D is ambiguous. There are 14 residues in the CDR3. Germline V gene sequence: CDR1 MNHEY, CDR2 SVGAGI. V was pared by 10 bases and J by 2 bases, with 17 bases between. CDR3 sequence: CATLRLQGNTEAFF. As DNA, the CDR3 is TGTGCCACCCTGAGACTACAAGGAAACACTGAAGCTTTCTTT.

The chain carries TRBV21-1 and TRBJ1-1. TRBV21-1 is marked as a pseudogene. The CDR3 loop spans 17 amino acids. CDR3 sequence reads: CASRAGRLCKGDTEAFF. The CDR3 DNA follows: TGTGCCAGCAGGGCAGGGAGGCTATGTAAGGGCGACACTGAAGCTTTCTTT.

V is TRBV10-3 and J is TRBJ1-3, with 7 bases aligning to TRBD1. V lost 10 bases and J lost 8; bases outside the gene matches: 14. This CDR3 contains 14 residues. Germline V gene data show CDR1 as ENHRY and CDR2 as SYGVKD. The CDR3 protein is CATNPTGLGDTIYF. CDR3 coding DNA: TGTGCCACCAACCCGACAGGGCTGGGGGACACCATATATTTT.

V usage is TRBV30 and J usage is TRBJ1-2; D is ambiguous. The germline V gene encodes CDR1 GTSNPN and CDR2 SVGIG (reference sequence). The CDR3 is made up of 12 amino acids. V was shortened by 0 bases and J by 6 bases, with 8 bases between the two germline ends. The CDR3 bases are TGTGCCTGGAGTGTCCGAGGGAATGGCTACACCTTC. Its translation: CAWSVRGNGYTF. The variable domain in full, completed from reference TRBV30 and TRBJ1-2, reads SQTIHQWPATLVQPVGSPLSLECTVEGTSNPNLYWYRQAAGRGLQLLFYSVGIGQISSEVPQNLSASRPQDRQFILSSKKLLLSDSGFYLCAWSVRGNGYTFGSGTRLTVV.

CDR3 sequence reads: CASSPRGMDYEQYF. The CDR3 nucleotides are TGCGCCAGCAGCCCCAGGGGTATGGATTACGAGCAGTACTTC. V gene TRBV5-1 combines with J gene TRBJ2-7; D perhaps matches TRBD1 (6 bases). Per the germline V gene, CDR1 is SGHRS and CDR2 is YFSETQ. This CDR3 is 14 amino acids long. V lost 4 bases to trimming and J lost 4 bases, with 15 bases between them.

The chain employs TRBV7-8 and TRBJ2-7, with 9 bases fitting TRBD1. The trim removed 6 bases at V and 2 bases at J, leaving 2 bases unmatched. The CDR3 loop spans 13 amino acids. Germline loops: CDR1 SGHVS, CDR2 FQNEAQ. The CDR3 bases are TGTGCCAGCAGGGACAGGGGAGCCTACGAGCAGTACTTC. Its protein is CASRDRGAYEQYF.

For this clone: In the same sample, other DNA sequences code for this CDR3. This rearrangement joins TRBV3-1 (or the pseudogene TRBV3-2) to TRBJ1-1; D is perhaps TRBD1 (5 bases). The germline CDR1 and CDR2 sequences are LGHDT and YNNKEL (reference sequence). The CDR3 contains 14 residues. Trimming removed 1 base from V and 1 base from J, with 7 bases in between. CDR3 loop: CASSQVGGNTEAFF. Here the CDR3 DNA reads TGTGCCAGCAGCCAAGTGGGGGGGAACACTGAAGCTTTCTTT.

The chain combines TRBV18 with TRBJ2-2; 11 positions agree with TRBD2. Looked up from germline, CDR1 is KGHSH and CDR2 is LQKENI. This CDR3 is 19 amino acids long. V gave up 3 bases and J gave up 0 bases; unmatched junction bases: 9. In DNA, the CDR3 is TGTGCCAGCTCACCGCAAATTACTAGCGGGGGAACGAACACCGGGGAGCTGTTTTTT. Translating gives CASSPQITSGGTNTGELFF.

The CDR3 DNA is TGTGCCAGCAGCTGGGGGACTAGAGATGAGCAGTTCTTC. Translated: CASSWGTRDEQFF. The rearrangement joins TRBV7-3 to TRBJ2-1; 8 bases are a match to TRBD2. The V and J ends lost 4 bases and 8 bases, in that order; junction bases with no gene match: 4. The germline V gene encodes CDR1 SGHTA and CDR2 FQGTGA. The CDR3 contains 13 residues.

Remarks on this clone: Mismatch with germline at one junction end may stem from a read error. This chain uses TRBV12-3 or TRBV12-4 with TRBJ1-3; no clear D. There are 11 residues in the CDR3. The CDR3 DNA is TGTGCCAGCAGTTTATATGAGGGTCGAAATTTT. It translates to CASSLYEGRNF.

The chain combines TRBV6-2 or TRBV6-3 with TRBJ2-1; 9 positions match TRBD2. The CDR3 length is 16 residues. V trimming: 5 bases; J trimming: 6 bases; junction bases outside the gene matches: 11. Germline V gene data show CDR1 as MNHEY and CDR2 as SVGEGT. For the CDR3, the DNA is TGTGCCAGCAGTCGCTGGGGAGCGGGGGGCCGCAATGAGCAGTTCTTC. Translating it yields CASSRWGAGGRNEQFF.

The rearrangement uses TRBV27 and TRBJ1-1; the D is unclear. This CDR3 contains 15 residues. Trimming left V 7 bases short and J 1 base short, with 16 bases between. Looked up from germline, CDR1 is MNHEY and CDR2 is SMNVEV (reference sequence). The CDR3 region is CASKRKVTANTEAFF. The DNA of the CDR3 is TGTGCCAGCAAAAGGAAAGTAACAGCGAACACTGAAGCTTTCTTT.

The V gene is TRBV5-1, the J gene TRBJ2-1, with 7 positions matching TRBD2. Looked up from germline, CDR1 is SGHRS and CDR2 is YFSETQ. The ends lost 0 bases at V and 0 bases at J; junction bases unmatched: 9. The CDR3 runs to 18 residues. The CDR3 DNA is TGCGCCAGCAGCTTGGGCGGGAGTAATCTTAACTCCTACAATGAGCAGTTCTTC. Translated, it gives CASSLGGSNLNSYNEQFF.

The V gene is TRBV4-3, the J gene TRBJ2-7, with a possible D match to TRBD1 (6 bases). Germline CDR1 LGHNA, CDR2 YSLEER. The CDR3 covers 13 residues. Trimming took off 2 bases at V and 4 bases at J, with 9 bases between the two ends. The CDR3 is CASSQQGSYEQYF. As DNA, the CDR3 is TGCGCCAGCAGCCAACAGGGGAGTTACGAGCAGTACTTC.

This chain links TRBV7-2 with TRBJ2-7; TRBD2 might be the D (5 bases). The CDR3 consists of 14 residues. V lost 1 base and J lost 6, with 13 bases in between. CDR1 and CDR2 from the germline V gene are SGHTA and FQGNSA. As DNA, the CDR3 is TGTGCCAGCAGCTTAGAAGGTGGTCGGGGCGAGCAGTACTTC. It translates to CASSLEGGRGEQYF.